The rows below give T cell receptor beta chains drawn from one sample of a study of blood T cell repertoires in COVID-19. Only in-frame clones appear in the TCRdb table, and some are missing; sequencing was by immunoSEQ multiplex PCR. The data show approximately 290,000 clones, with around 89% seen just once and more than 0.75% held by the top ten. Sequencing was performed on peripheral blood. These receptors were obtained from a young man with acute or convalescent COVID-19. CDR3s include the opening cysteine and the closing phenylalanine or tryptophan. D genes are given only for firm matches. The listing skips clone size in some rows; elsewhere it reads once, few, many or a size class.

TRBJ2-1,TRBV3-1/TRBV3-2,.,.,TGTGCCAGCAGCCTCGACGGACAGAATTACAATGAGCAGTTCTTC,CASSLDGQNYNEQFF
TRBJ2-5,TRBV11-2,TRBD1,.,TGTGCCAGCAGCGAACAGGGGGTGACCCAGTACTTC,CASSEQGVTQYF
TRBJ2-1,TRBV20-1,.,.,TGCAGTGCTCCCTCCTTCGGTGAGCAGTTCTTC,CSAPSFGEQFF
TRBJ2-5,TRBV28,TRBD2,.,TGTGCCAGCAGTCCTATATACCCTAGCGGGGGGGGGACCCAGTACTTC,CASSPIYPSGGGTQYF
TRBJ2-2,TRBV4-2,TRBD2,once,TGTGCCAGCAGCCAAGGTACTAGCGGGATAATCGCCGGGGAGCTGTTTTTT,CASSQGTSGIIAGELFF
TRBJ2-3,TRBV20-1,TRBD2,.,TGCAGTGCTAGTAGCGGGATCCCCCTCGCAGATACGCAGTATTTT,CSASSGIPLADTQYF
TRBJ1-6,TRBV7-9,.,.,TGTGCCAGCAGCCGAGGTTGGGAGGATAATTCACCCCTCCACTTT,CASSRGWEDNSPLHF
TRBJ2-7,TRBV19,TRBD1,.,TGTGCCAGTAGTGAGACAGGGTTGACCAAAACCGAGCAGTACTTC,CASSETGLTKTEQYF
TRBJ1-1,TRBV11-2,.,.,TGTGCCACCCGGGGACAACAGGGATGGGGAACTGAAGCTTTCTTT,CATRGQQGWGTEAFF
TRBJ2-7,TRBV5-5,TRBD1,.,TGTGCCAGCAGCTCCCGGGACAGGGACGAGCAGTACTTC,CASSSRDRDEQYF
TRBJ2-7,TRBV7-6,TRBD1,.,TGTGCCAGCAGTTCCTCGAGGACAGGGTCTGACGAGCAGTACTTC,CASSSSRTGSDEQYF
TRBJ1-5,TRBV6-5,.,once,TGTGCCAGCGGATACCGAGGTGGTCAGCCCCAGCATTTT,CASGYRGGQPQHF
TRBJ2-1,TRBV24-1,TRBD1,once,TGTGCCACCAGTGTAGGGACAGGGAGTAATGAGCAGTTCTTC,CATSVGTGSNEQFF
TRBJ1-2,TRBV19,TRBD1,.,TGTGCCAGTAGGAGGGACAGGGCGAACTATGGCTACACCTTC,CASRRDRANYGYTF
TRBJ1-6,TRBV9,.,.,TGTGCCAGCAGCCACGACGGCCAGGGAAAAAGTTCACCCCTCCACTTT,CASSHDGQGKSSPLHF
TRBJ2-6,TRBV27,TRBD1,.,TGTGCCAGCAGTACCCTGACAGGGGGGAATCCTTTGAACTCTGGGGCCAACGTCCTGACTTTC,CASSTLTGGNPLNSGANVLTF
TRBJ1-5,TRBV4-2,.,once,TGTGCCAGCAGCCAAGAACGGGGAGGCAATCAGCCCCAGCATTTT,CASSQERGGNQPQHF
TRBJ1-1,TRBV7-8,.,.,TGTGCCAGCAGCTTGAGTGAGAACACTGAAGCTTTCTTT,CASSLSENTEAFF
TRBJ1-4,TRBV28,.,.,TGTGCCAGCAGCGACAGTGTCTCAAATGAAAAACTGTTTTTT,CASSDSVSNEKLFF
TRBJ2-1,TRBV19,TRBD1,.,TGTGCCACCAGACAGGGCAATTCCTACAATGAGCAGTTCTTC,CATRQGNSYNEQFF
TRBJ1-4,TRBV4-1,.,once,TGCGCCAGCAGCCCGCCGGGACAACCTAATGAAAAACTGTTTTTT,CASSPPGQPNEKLFF
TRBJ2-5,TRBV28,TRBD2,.,TGTGCCAGCAGTTCCCCCGGACTAGCTAAGGAGACCCAGTACTTC,CASSSPGLAKETQYF
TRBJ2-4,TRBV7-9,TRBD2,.,TGTGCCAGCAGCCCCGGGTCCGGGACTACAAAAAACATTCAGTACTTC,CASSPGSGTTKNIQYF
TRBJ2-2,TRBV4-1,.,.,TGCGCCAGCAGCCAAGATCCCTACACCGGGGAGCTGTTTTTT,CASSQDPYTGELFF